A single T cell receptor (beta chain) is shown here with its context. The antigen remains undetermined. The data stem from a study of graft-versus-host responses after intestinal transplantation. Regarding the study as a whole: Circulating GvH clones peaking coincided with falling HvG clones soon after transplant. Marrow from the recipient contained GvH clones, some of which had appeared first in ileum or blood.

Measured with immunoSEQ multiplex PCR; TCRdb has only the in-frame clones, and not every one. The sample lists about 86,000 clones; 88% were seen once. The CDR3 spans 13 residues. Germline CDR1 and CDR2: MNHEY and SMNVEV (reference sequence). Trimming removed 5 bases from V and 0 bases from J, with 8 bases in between. The gene calls are TRBV27 and TRBJ2-7; D is undetermined. This TCR came from a human donor who was the organ donor for an intestinal transplant. The starting material was unstimulated CD4+ T cells sorted from spleen or lymph node cells, obtained before transplant. Here the CDR3 DNA reads TGTGCCAGCAGTCGCAAGAGCTCCTACGAGCAGTACTTC. Translated: CASSRKSSYEQYF.